This TCR beta chain was recorded in a study of blood T cell repertoires in COVID-19. For the study at large: From the United States, Italy and Spain came samples of acute and convalescent COVID-19. PBMCs, B-cell-depleted T cells, or T cells were the source of the cDNA or gDNA that made up the material.

With 5 bases removed from V and 5 bases from J, the gap between germline ends came to 12 bases. CDR1 is SEHNR, CDR2 FQNEAQ, per germline (reference sequence). The CDR3 totals 13 residues. This clone was detected only a few times. Per the original data handling: Cell counts per sample came from amplifying reference gene primers. Assay: immunoSEQ multiplex PCR; the TCRdb copy retains only in-frame clones and omits some. That table gives V, J and clone size, and the DNA gave D and trimming. The profile shows about 240,000 clones, roughly 82% of them singletons. J is TRBJ1-1 and V is TRBV7-9; tentative D call: TRBD1 (5 bases). This TCR was recovered from a woman aged 70-85 years with acute or convalescent COVID-19. The sequencing input was peripheral blood. The CDR3 sequence is CASSQAGGTEAFF. The CDR3 nucleotides are TGTGCCAGCAGCCAAGCGGGGGGTACTGAAGCTTTCTTT.